This paragraph reports one T cell receptor beta chain. The record originates from a study of T cell responses to AZD1222 COVID-19 vaccine. The repertoire was sequenced with immunoSEQ multiplex PCR; TCRdb's copy has only in-frame clones and lacks some. The top ten hold around 5.1% of the sample, which has about 120,000 clones, about 93% seen once. CDR3 size: 13 residues. CDR1 and CDR2 from the germline V gene are MGHRA and YSYEKL. V was cut by 0 bases and J by 4 bases, with 7 bases left in between. Sequenced material: peripheral blood, taken 28 days after the second AZD1222 dose. The genes are TRBV4-1 and TRBJ2-7; D is unclear. The TCR sequence derives from an adult who received the AZD1222 COVID-19 vaccine. CDR3 sequence reads: CASSQDSEYEQYF. DNA for the CDR3: TGCGCCAGCAGCCAAGATTCGGAGTACGAGCAGTACTTC.